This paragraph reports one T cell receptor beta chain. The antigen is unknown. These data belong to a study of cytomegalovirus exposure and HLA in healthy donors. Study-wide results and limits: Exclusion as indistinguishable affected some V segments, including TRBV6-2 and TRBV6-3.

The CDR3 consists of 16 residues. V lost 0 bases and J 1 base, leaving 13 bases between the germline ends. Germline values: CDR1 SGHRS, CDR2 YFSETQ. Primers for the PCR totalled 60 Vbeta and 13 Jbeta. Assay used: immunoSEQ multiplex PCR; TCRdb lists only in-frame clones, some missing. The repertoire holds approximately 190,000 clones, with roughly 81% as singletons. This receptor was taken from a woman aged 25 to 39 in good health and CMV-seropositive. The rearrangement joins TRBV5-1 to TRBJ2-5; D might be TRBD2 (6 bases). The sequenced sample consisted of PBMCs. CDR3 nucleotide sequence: TGCGCCAGCAGCTTGGAGCCAGGGAGGTCCCAAGAGACCCAGTACTTC. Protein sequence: CASSLEPGRSQETQYF.